The present T cell receptor beta chain was sequenced within a study of blood T cell repertoires in COVID-19. The germline CDR1 and CDR2 sequences are LNHNV and YYDKDF (reference sequence). The germline V and J ends were trimmed by 1 base and 2 bases, with 6 bases remaining between them. The CDR3 runs 15 residues. How the authors handled the data: Estimation of nucleated cell counts was performed using reference gene primer amplification. This table comes from immunoSEQ multiplex PCR, and its TCRdb copy is limited to in-frame clones, with some not included. That table is the source of V, J and clone size, and D and trimming were worked out from the DNA. The profile shows some 27,000 clones, 76% of them singletons.

This TCR was recovered from a man aged 65 to 79 with acute or convalescent COVID-19. The sequenced sample was peripheral blood. The chain carries TRBV15 and TRBJ2-6; possibly TRBD2 for D (6 bases). The CDR3 bases are TGTGCCACCAGCAGAGGGGGGGCTGGGGCCAACGTCCTGACTTTC. As protein: CATSRGGAGANVLTF. The variable domain in full, with the rest retrieved from reference TRBV15 and TRBJ2-6, is DAMVIQNPRYQVTQFGKPVTLSCSQTLNHNVMYWYQQKSSQAPKLLFHYYDKDFNNEADTPDNFQSRRPNTSFCFLDIRSPGLGDTAMYLCATSRGGAGANVLTFGAGSRLTVL.